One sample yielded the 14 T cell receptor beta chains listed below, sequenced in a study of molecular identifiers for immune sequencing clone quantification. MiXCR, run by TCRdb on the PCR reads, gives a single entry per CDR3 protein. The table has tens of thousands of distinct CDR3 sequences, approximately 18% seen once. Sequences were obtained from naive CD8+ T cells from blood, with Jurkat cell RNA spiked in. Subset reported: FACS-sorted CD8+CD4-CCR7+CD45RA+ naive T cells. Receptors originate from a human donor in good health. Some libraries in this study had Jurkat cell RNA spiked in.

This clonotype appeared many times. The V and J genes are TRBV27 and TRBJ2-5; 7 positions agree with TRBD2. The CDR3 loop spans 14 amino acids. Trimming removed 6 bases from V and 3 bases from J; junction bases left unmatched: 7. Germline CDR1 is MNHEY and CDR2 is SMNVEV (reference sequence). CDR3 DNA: TGTGCCAGCAGGCCACTGGCGGGAGAAGAGACCCAGTACTTC. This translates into CASRPLAGEETQYF.

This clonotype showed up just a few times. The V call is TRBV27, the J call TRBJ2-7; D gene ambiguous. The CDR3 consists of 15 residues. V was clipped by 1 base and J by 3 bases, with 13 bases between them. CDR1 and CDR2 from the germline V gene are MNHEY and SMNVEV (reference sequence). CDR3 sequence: CASSLWARSIYEQYF. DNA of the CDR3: TGTGCCAGCAGTTTATGGGCTAGGTCTATCTACGAGCAGTACTTC.

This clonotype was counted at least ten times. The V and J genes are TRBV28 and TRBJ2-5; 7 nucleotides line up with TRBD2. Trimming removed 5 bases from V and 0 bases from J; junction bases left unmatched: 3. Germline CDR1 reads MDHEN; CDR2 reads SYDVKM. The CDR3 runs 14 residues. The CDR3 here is CASSRRGYQETQYF. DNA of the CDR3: TGTGCCAGCAGTCGGCGGGGGTACCAAGAGACCCAGTACTTC.

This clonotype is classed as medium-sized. The CDR3 region is CASSPKTTVGYTGELFF. Here the CDR3 DNA reads TGTGCCAGCTCACCAAAGACTACCGTGGGTTACACCGGGGAGCTGTTTTTT. The chain has TRBV18 and TRBJ2-2, with D possibly being TRBD2 (5 bases). The CDR3 length is 17 residues. Germline CDR1 KGHSH, CDR2 LQKENI. V was pared by 2 bases and J by 3 bases, with 16 bases between.

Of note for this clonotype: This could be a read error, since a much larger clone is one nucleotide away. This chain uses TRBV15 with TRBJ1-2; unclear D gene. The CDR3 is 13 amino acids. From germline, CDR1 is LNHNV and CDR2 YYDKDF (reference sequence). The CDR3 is CATNRAAPLGYTF. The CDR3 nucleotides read TGTGCCACCAACAGAGCCGCACCCCTCGGCTACACCTTC.

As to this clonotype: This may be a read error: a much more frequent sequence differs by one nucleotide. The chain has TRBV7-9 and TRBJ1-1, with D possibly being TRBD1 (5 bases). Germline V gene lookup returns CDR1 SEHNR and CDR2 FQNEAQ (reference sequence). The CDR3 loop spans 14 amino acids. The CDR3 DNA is TGTGCCAGCAGCTTAGGTGCAGGGTACACTGAAGCTCTCTTT. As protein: CASSLGAGYTEALF. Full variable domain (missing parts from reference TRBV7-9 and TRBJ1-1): DTGVSQNPRHKITKRGQNVTFRCDPISEHNRLYWYRQTLGQGPEFLTYFQNEAQLEKSRLLSDRFSAERPKGSFSTLEIQRTEQGDSAMYLCASSLGAGYTEALFGQGTRLTVV.

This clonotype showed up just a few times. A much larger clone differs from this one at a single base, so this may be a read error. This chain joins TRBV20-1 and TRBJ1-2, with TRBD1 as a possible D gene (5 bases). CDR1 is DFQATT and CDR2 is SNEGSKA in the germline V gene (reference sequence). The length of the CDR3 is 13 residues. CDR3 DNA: TGCAGTGCTAGCGGGCAGGGAACTCCTGGCTACGCCTTC. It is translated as CSASGQGTPGYAF.

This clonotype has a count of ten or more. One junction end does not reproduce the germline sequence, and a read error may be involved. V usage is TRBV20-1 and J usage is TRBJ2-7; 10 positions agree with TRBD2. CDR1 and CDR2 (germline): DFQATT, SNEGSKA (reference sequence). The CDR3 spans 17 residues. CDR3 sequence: CSGRPHSGRTLIYEQYF. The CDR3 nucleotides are TGCAGTGGTAGACCGCATAGCGGGAGGACCCTAATCTACGAGCAGTACTTC.

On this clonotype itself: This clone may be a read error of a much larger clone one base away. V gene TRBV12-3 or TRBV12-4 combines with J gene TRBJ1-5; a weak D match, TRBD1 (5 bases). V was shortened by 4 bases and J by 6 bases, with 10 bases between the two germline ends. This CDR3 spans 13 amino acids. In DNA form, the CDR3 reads TGTGCCAGCAGTTGGGACCCCCCTCAGCCCCAGCATTTT. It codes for CASSWDPPQPQHF.

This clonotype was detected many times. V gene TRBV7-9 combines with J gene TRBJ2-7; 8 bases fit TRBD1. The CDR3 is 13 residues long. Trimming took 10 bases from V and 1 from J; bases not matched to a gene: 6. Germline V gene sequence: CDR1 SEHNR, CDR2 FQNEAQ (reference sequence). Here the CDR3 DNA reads TGTGCCATTTTTGACAGGGGTTCCTACGAGCAGTACTTC. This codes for CAIFDRGSYEQYF.

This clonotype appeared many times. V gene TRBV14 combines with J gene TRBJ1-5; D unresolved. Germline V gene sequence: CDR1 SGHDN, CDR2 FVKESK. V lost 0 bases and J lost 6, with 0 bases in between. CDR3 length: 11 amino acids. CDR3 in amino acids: CASSQDQPQHF. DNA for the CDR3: TGTGCCAGCAGCCAAGATCAGCCCCAGCATTTT.

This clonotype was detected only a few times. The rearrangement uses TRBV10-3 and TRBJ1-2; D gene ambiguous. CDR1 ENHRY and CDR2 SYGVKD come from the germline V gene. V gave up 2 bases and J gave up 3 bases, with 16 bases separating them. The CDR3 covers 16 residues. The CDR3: CAISEATLPWDYGYTF. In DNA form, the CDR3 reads TGTGCCATCAGTGAGGCGACACTCCCTTGGGACTATGGCTACACCTTC.

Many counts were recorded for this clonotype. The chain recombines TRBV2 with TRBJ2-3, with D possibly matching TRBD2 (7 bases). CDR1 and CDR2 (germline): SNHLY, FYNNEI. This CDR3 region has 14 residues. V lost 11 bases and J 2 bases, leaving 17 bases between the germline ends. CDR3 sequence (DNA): TGTGCCTACCCAGAGGGGGGGCTCACAGATACGCAGTATTTT. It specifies CAYPEGGLTDTQYF.

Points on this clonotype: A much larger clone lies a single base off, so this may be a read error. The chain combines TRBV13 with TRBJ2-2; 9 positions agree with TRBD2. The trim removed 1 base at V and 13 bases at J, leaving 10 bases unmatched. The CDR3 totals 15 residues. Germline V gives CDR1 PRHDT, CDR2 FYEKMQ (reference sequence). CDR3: CASSLELAGMRVLFF. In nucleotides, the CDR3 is TGTGCCAGCAGCTTAGAGCTAGCGGGAATGAGGGTGCTGTTTTTT.